Presented here are 32 T cell receptor beta chains from one specimen sequenced in a study of cytomegalovirus exposure and HLA in healthy donors. Method: immunoSEQ multiplex PCR; TCRdb's copy keeps in-frame clones and lacks some. The top ten clones hold around 0.8% of a sample with a few hundred thousand clones, 70% to 90% of them seen once. Sequences were obtained from PBMCs. The receptors here all came from a woman between 18 and 30 years old in good health and CMV-seronegative.

To note about this clone: At one end the junction does not follow the germline gene, possibly because of a read error. V is TRBV5-4 and J is TRBJ1-4, with 7 bases matching TRBD1. The CDR3 has 12 residues. CDR1 is SGHNT, CDR2 YYREEE, per germline (reference sequence). The CDR3 loop reads CASSSAGDSSGF. In nucleotides, the CDR3 is TGTGCCAGCAGCTCCGCCGGGGACAGCTCAGGATTT.

This clone has only a few counts. This chain links TRBV5-1 with TRBJ2-7, with a possible D match to TRBD1 (6 bases). The CDR3 sequence is 14 residues long. Germline CDR1 reads SGHRS; CDR2 reads YFSETQ. Trimming left V 0 bases short and J 3 bases short, with 10 bases between. The DNA for the CDR3 is TGCGCCAGCAGCTTGGAACAGGGCGACTACGAGCAGTACTTC. Encoded protein: CASSLEQGDYEQYF. Complete variable domain (other parts from reference TRBV5-1 and TRBJ2-7): KAGVTQTPRYLIKTRGQQVTLSCSPISGHRSVSWYQQTPGQGLQFLFEYFSETQRNKGNFPGRFSGRQFSNSRSEMNVSTLELGDSALYLCASSLEQGDYEQYFGPGTRLTVT.

V and J are TRBV27 and TRBJ2-3; TRBD1 matches at 7 bases. From germline, CDR1 is MNHEY and CDR2 SMNVEV (reference sequence). The V segment lost 4 bases and the J segment 3 bases; nucleotides outside the gene matches: 10. The CDR3 sequence is 16 residues long. Here the CDR3 reads CASSSLTGVGTDTQYF. The CDR3 bases are TGTGCCAGCAGTTCCCTTACAGGGGTGGGTACAGATACGCAGTATTTT.

This clone was seen only once. The chain has TRBV18 and TRBJ2-7; weak D call: TRBD2 (5 bases). The CDR3 has 16 amino acids. V lost 6 bases and J lost 0, with 18 bases in between. The germline V gene has CDR1 KGHSH and CDR2 LQKENI. The CDR3 is CASSLGGGTSSYEQYF. CDR3 sequence (DNA): TGTGCCAGCTCTCTCGGAGGAGGTACTAGCTCCTACGAGCAGTACTTC.

The chain links TRBV6-5 to TRBJ2-7; D might be TRBD2 (5 bases). V was clipped by 6 bases and J by 5 bases, with 8 bases between them. The CDR3 is 11 amino acids. From germline, CDR1 is MNHEY and CDR2 SVGAGI. The CDR3 loop is CASSNGNEQYF. The CDR3 region has the DNA TGTGCCAGCAGCAACGGGAACGAGCAGTACTTC.

This chain links TRBV19 with TRBJ2-7, with 7 bases lining up with TRBD1. Trimming removed 5 bases from V and 0 bases from J; junction bases left unmatched: 7. The V gene's germline CDR1 is LNHDA and CDR2 SQIVND (reference sequence). This CDR3 spans 15 amino acids. CDR3: CASSSGTASSYEQYF. The CDR3 coding sequence is TGTGCCAGTAGTTCCGGGACAGCAAGCTCCTACGAGCAGTACTTC.

CDR3 region: CASSRGLAGGTDTQYF. DNA for the CDR3: TGCGCCAGCAGCAGGGGACTAGCGGGAGGGACAGATACGCAGTATTTT. V is TRBV5-1 and J is TRBJ2-3, with TRBD2 matching 16 bases. The CDR3 is 16 amino acids. The junction had 2 bases not matched to a gene; V was cut back by 4 bases and J by 3 bases. CDR1 is SGHRS, CDR2 YFSETQ, per germline. Filled out from reference TRBV5-1 and TRBJ2-3, the complete variable domain reads KAGVTQTPRYLIKTRGQQVTLSCSPISGHRSVSWYQQTPGQGLQFLFEYFSETQRNKGNFPGRFSGRQFSNSRSEMNVSTLELGDSALYLCASSRGLAGGTDTQYFGPGTRLTVL.

The chain combines TRBV6-4 with TRBJ2-3, with 8 bases that match TRBD2. Germline trimming cut 2 bases from V and 6 bases from J; bases unmatched to any gene: 7. This CDR3 is built from 15 residues. The germline gives CDR1 MRHNA, CDR2 SNTAGT. The CDR3, as DNA: TGTGCCAGCAGTGACGGTCGCGCGGGAGGTGATACGCAGTATTTT. Residues: CASSDGRAGGDTQYF.

The chain is built from TRBV27 and TRBJ2-4; 8 nucleotides agree with TRBD1. The CDR3 covers 18 residues. Germline assignment: CDR1 MNHEY and CDR2 SMNVEV (reference sequence). The trim removed 0 bases at V and 1 base at J, leaving 8 bases unmatched. CDR3 protein: CASSLSRWDRTAKNIQYF. The CDR3 region has the DNA TGTGCCAGCAGTTTATCGAGGTGGGACAGGACGGCCAAAAACATTCAGTACTTC.

The chain combines TRBV27 with TRBJ2-1; 10 bases fit TRBD1. There are 16 residues in the CDR3. V shed 1 base, J shed 7 bases, and the junction held 7 bases outside the gene matches. Germline V gene data show CDR1 as MNHEY and CDR2 as SMNVEV (reference sequence). CDR3 residues: CASSLWGQGLENEQFF. The CDR3 DNA is TGTGCCAGCAGTTTATGGGGACAGGGGTTAGAAAATGAGCAGTTCTTC.

The DNA for the CDR3 is TGTGCCAGCAGTTTGTACGGACAGGGGGAAAATCAGCCCCAGCATTTT. Translated: CASSLYGQGENQPQHF. The V and J genes are TRBV28 and TRBJ1-5, with 10 nucleotides matching TRBD1. V shed 3 bases and J 4 bases; nucleotides not matched to a gene: 6. There are 16 residues in the CDR3. Germline-derived CDR1 and CDR2 are MDHEN and SYDVKM.

The chain employs TRBV9 and TRBJ1-2; no reliable D call. V lost 2 bases and J 1 base, leaving 12 bases between the germline ends. The length of the CDR3 is 15 residues. Germline V gene sequence: CDR1 SGDLS, CDR2 YYNGEE. Written as DNA, the CDR3 is TGTGCCAGCAGCGTCCGCGAGGAGGATAACTATGGCTACACCTTC. It encodes CASSVREEDNYGYTF.

The chain is built from TRBV7-9 and TRBJ1-2; perhaps TRBD1 as D (6 bases). Germline V lookup: CDR1 SEHNR, CDR2 FQNEAQ (reference sequence). This CDR3 has 13 amino acids. Trimming left V 4 bases short and J 4 bases short, with 10 bases between. The CDR3 sequence: CASSYRDGYGYTF. CDR3 nucleotides: TGTGCCAGCAGCTACAGGGACGGCTATGGCTACACCTTC.

The rearrangement links TRBV29-1 to TRBJ2-5; D might be TRBD2 (6 bases). Germline assignment: CDR1 SQVTM and CDR2 ANQGSEA. The CDR3 totals 13 residues. V was pared by 3 bases and J by 4 bases, with 12 bases between. CDR3 loop: CSVEMGGLETQYF. In nucleotides, the CDR3 is TGCAGCGTTGAGATGGGGGGTCTAGAGACCCAGTACTTC. Looking up the rest from reference TRBV29-1 and TRBJ2-5 gives the full variable domain: SAVISQKPSRDICQRGTSLTIQCQVDSQVTMMFWYRQQPGQSLTLIATANQGSEATYESGFVIDKFPISRPNLTFSTLTVSNMSPEDSSIYLCSVEMGGLETQYFGPGTRLLVL.

The rearrangement links TRBV5-6 to TRBJ2-7, with 8 nucleotides matching TRBD2. V shed 4 bases, J shed 5 bases, and the junction held 11 bases outside the gene matches. Germline V lookup: CDR1 SGHDT, CDR2 YYEEEE. This CDR3 is built from 15 residues. As DNA, the CDR3 is TGTGCCAGCAGCCCAGGCGGTAGCGGGATACACGAGCAGTACTTC. It codes for CASSPGGSGIHEQYF.

V is TRBV9 and J is TRBJ2-1; 10 nucleotides match TRBD2. V shed 3 bases and J 5 bases; nucleotides not matched to a gene: 8. Germline V CDR1 and CDR2: SGDLS, YYNGEE. This CDR3 has 16 amino acids. The DNA for the CDR3 is TGTGCCAGCAGCGGATGGACTAGCGGAATGAACAATGAGCAGTTCTTC. Translation gives CASSGWTSGMNNEQFF.

This chain joins TRBV29-1 and TRBJ2-7, with D perhaps TRBD2 (5 bases). V shed 7 bases and J shed 9 bases, with 19 bases lying between them. The CDR3 is made up of 12 amino acids. Germline CDR1 SQVTM, CDR2 ANQGSEA. CDR3 in DNA: TGCAGCGCGGGGAATAATAATTTGGGGCAGTACTTC. Protein sequence: CSAGNNNLGQYF.

This clone showed up just a few times. The chain joins TRBV7-3 to TRBJ2-1, with 10 bases matching TRBD2. The V gene's germline CDR1 is SGHTA and CDR2 FQGTGA. This CDR3 is built from 14 residues. V lost 4 bases and J lost 4; bases outside the gene matches: 1. The CDR3 protein is CASSSSGSYNEQFF. The CDR3 nucleotides read TGTGCCAGCAGCTCTAGCGGGAGTTACAATGAGCAGTTCTTC.

V usage is TRBV27 and J usage is TRBJ1-2; D uncertain. The germline V gene has CDR1 MNHEY and CDR2 SMNVEV (reference sequence). The CDR3 covers 13 residues. Trimming cost V 6 bases and J 4 bases, with 12 bases left between them. DNA for the CDR3: TGTGCCAGCAGCCGGGGTATAACCTATGGCTACACCTTC. This sequence encodes CASSRGITYGYTF.

The sample holds one count of this clone. This rearrangement joins TRBV4-2 to TRBJ2-1; 15 nucleotides align to TRBD2. CDR1 and CDR2 (germline): LGHNA, YNFKEQ. V shed 3 bases and J 8 bases; nucleotides not matched to a gene: 8. CDR3 length: 17 residues. CDR3 sequence reads: CASSHPRGLAGGYEQFF. The CDR3 nucleotides read TGTGCCAGCAGCCACCCACGTGGACTAGCGGGAGGGTATGAGCAGTTCTTC.

The rearrangement links TRBV6-1 to TRBJ2-1; 10 nucleotides match TRBD2. CDR1 and CDR2 (germline): MNHNS, SASEGT. After removal of 7 bases from V and 3 bases from J, the junction contained 6 bases not matched to a gene. This CDR3 region has 15 residues. This CDR3 is CASTISGRGYNEQFF. DNA for the CDR3: TGTGCCAGCACTATCAGCGGGAGGGGCTACAATGAGCAGTTCTTC.

The chain links TRBV11-2 to TRBJ2-7; 9 bases match TRBD1. Germline trimming cut 1 base from V and 4 bases from J; bases unmatched to any gene: 5. The CDR3 loop spans 15 amino acids. The germline gives CDR1 SGHAT, CDR2 FQNNGV. The CDR3 bases are TGTGCCAGCAGCTTAGGGACAGGGGAGCGTTACGAGCAGTACTTC. It is translated as CASSLGTGERYEQYF.

The gene calls are TRBV7-9 and TRBJ2-5; D perhaps matches TRBD1 (6 bases). The CDR3 totals 14 residues. Germline CDR1 SEHNR, CDR2 FQNEAQ (reference sequence). Trimming cost V 5 bases and J 0 bases, with 10 bases left between them. CDR3 bases: TGTGCCAGCAGCCGGACAGTGTACCAAGAGACCCAGTACTTC. Translation gives CASSRTVYQETQYF.

This chain connects TRBV6-6 to TRBJ2-1; TRBD1 matches 12 bases. Germline V gene lookup returns CDR1 MNHNY and CDR2 SVGAGI (reference sequence). V gave up 2 bases and J gave up 8 bases; unmatched junction bases: 4. CDR3 length: 15 residues. The CDR3 protein is CASSYGGQGAYEQFF. In nucleotides, the CDR3 is TGTGCCAGCAGTTACGGGGGACAGGGGGCATATGAGCAGTTCTTC.

The chain links TRBV5-4 to TRBJ2-7; 13 bases are a match to TRBD2. With V trimmed by 4 bases and J by 3 bases, 4 bases remained unmatched. Germline V gives CDR1 SGHNT, CDR2 YYREEE (reference sequence). The CDR3 spans 15 residues. CDR3 protein: CASSQGLAGNYEQYF. The CDR3 nucleotides are TGTGCCAGCAGCCAGGGACTAGCGGGAAACTACGAGCAGTACTTC.

This rearrangement joins TRBV6-1 to TRBJ1-2; 8 bases are shared with TRBD1. The CDR3 runs 13 residues. CDR1 and CDR2 from the germline V gene are MNHNS and SASEGT. V lost 6 bases to trimming and J lost 6 bases; unmatched junction nucleotides: 6. Here the CDR3 DNA reads TGTGCCAGCAGAGACCCAGGGGGCGATGGCTACACCTTC. Its protein product is CASRDPGGDGYTF.

V is TRBV19 and J is TRBJ2-1; 7 positions match TRBD2. This CDR3 spans 14 amino acids. The trim removed 5 bases at V and 9 bases at J, leaving 10 bases unmatched. Germline lookup yields CDR1 LNHDA and CDR2 SQIVND (reference sequence). The CDR3 spells CASSRGLSGIEQFF. Written as DNA, the CDR3 is TGTGCCAGTAGTCGCGGGCTAAGCGGGATTGAGCAGTTCTTC.

This rearrangement joins TRBV7-9 to TRBJ1-3; TRBD1 matches at 7 bases. The V and J ends lost 7 bases and 3 bases, in that order; junction bases with no gene match: 9. CDR1 and CDR2 (germline): SEHNR, FQNEAQ (reference sequence). The CDR3 spans 15 residues. CDR3 coding DNA: TGTGCCAGCACCCAACATACAGGGGTTGGAAACACCATATATTTT. It codes for CASTQHTGVGNTIYF.

The rearrangement joins TRBV7-2 to TRBJ1-2; unclear D gene. Per germline, CDR1 SGHTA and CDR2 FQGNSA. V shed 4 bases and J shed 4 bases, with 10 bases lying between them. The CDR3 spans 13 residues. The CDR3 region is CASSSGAVYGYTF. In nucleotides, the CDR3 is TGTGCCAGCAGCTCGGGAGCCGTCTATGGCTACACCTTC.

The V call is TRBV2, the J call TRBJ2-4; D possibly corresponds to TRBD1 (6 bases). The length of the CDR3 is 15 residues. V was pared by 3 bases and J by 8 bases, with 17 bases between. CDR1 is SNHLY and CDR2 is FYNNEI in the germline V gene. CDR3 in amino acids: CASSDPGARVHIQYF. CDR3 nucleotides: TGTGCCAGCAGTGACCCAGGGGCAAGGGTTCACATTCAGTACTTC.

This chain links TRBV6-1 with TRBJ2-7, with 13 bases identical to TRBD2. The V gene's germline CDR1 is MNHNS and CDR2 SASEGT. V was pared by 5 bases and J by 1 base, with 2 bases of the junction left unmatched. The CDR3 contains 15 residues. CDR3 nucleotides: TGTGCCAGCAGTCCGGGACTAGCGGGGTCCTACGAGCAGTACTTC. It is translated as CASSPGLAGSYEQYF.

Written as DNA, the CDR3 is TGTGCCAGCAGTTCTAGGGGCAGCTACAATGAGCAGTTCTTC. Translation: CASSSRGSYNEQFF. The chain has TRBV6-5 and TRBJ2-1; tentative D call: TRBD1 (5 bases). Germline loops: CDR1 MNHEY, CDR2 SVGAGI. The ends were cut back, 4 bases at V and 3 bases at J, with 10 bases in the middle. The CDR3 is 14 residues long.